These 18 T cell receptor beta chains were sequenced from one sample in a study of Graves' ophthalmopathy and Graves' hyperthyroidism. RNA transcripts were the source from which TCR beta CDR3 regions were amplified. The library came from an HTBI-primed first-round RT-PCR and a second-round multiplex PCR. TCRdb re-called the multiplex PCR reads through MiXCR, storing one row per CDR3 protein. The sample lists 170,000 or so distinct CDR3 sequences, around two fifths seen once, with around 5.5% in the top ten. The sample was peripheral blood. The origin of the receptors is a woman in her thirties or forties with Graves' ophthalmopathy.

The CDR3 loop is CASRGQTEAFF. The DNA of the CDR3 is TGTGCCAGCAGAGGACAGACTGAAGCTTTCTTT. J is TRBJ1-1 and V is TRBV12-3 or TRBV12-4, with D tentatively TRBD1 (6 bases). V lost 6 bases and J lost 5, with 7 bases in between. This CDR3 is built from 11 residues.

This rearrangement joins TRBV5-1 to TRBJ1-1; possibly TRBD1 for D (6 bases). The germline V and J ends were trimmed by 6 bases and 0 bases, with 12 bases remaining between them. The CDR3 length is 14 residues. In germline, CDR1 is SGHRS, CDR2 YFSETQ. The CDR3 DNA reads as TGCGCCAGCAACCCCGGACAGTTGAACACTGAAGCTTTCTTT. It translates to CASNPGQLNTEAFF. The whole variable domain, remainder taken from reference TRBV5-1 and TRBJ1-1, is KAGVTQTPRYLIKTRGQQVTLSCSPISGHRSVSWYQQTPGQGLQFLFEYFSETQRNKGNFPGRFSGRQFSNSRSEMNVSTLELGDSALYLCASNPGQLNTEAFFGQGTRLTVV.

The V call is TRBV7-2, the J call TRBJ1-1, with D hard to call. V was trimmed by 4 bases and J by 7 bases, leaving 16 bases between them. CDR3 size: 14 residues. Germline-derived CDR1 and CDR2 are SGHTA and FQGNSA. CDR3 in amino acids: CASSSRGDGDEAFF. CDR3 coding DNA: TGTGCCAGCAGCTCTAGAGGAGACGGAGATGAAGCTTTCTTT.

CDR3 in DNA: TGTGCCAGCAGCGTGGCTCCGAGCTCCTACGAGCAGTACTTC. Translation gives CASSVAPSSYEQYF. The rearrangement links TRBV27 to TRBJ2-7; D unresolved. The germline V gene has CDR1 MNHEY and CDR2 SMNVEV (reference sequence). V lost 6 bases and J 0 bases, leaving 12 bases between the germline ends. This CDR3 has 14 residues.

V gene TRBV7-3 combines with J gene TRBJ2-5, with TRBD1 as a possible D gene (5 bases). Deletions cut 0 bases from V and 6 bases from J, with 11 bases between. CDR3 length: 14 residues. CDR1 is SGHTA and CDR2 is FQGTGA in the germline V gene. The DNA of the CDR3 is TGTGCCAGCAGCTTAACAGGGGATCGGAAGACCCAGTACTTC. Translation gives CASSLTGDRKTQYF.

This chain joins TRBV29-1 and TRBJ2-7; maybe TRBD2 (6 bases). The CDR3 is 13 amino acids. V was trimmed by 4 bases and J by 2 bases, leaving 12 bases between them. The V gene's germline CDR1 is SQVTM and CDR2 ANQGSEA. CDR3 coding DNA: TGCAGCGTTGCGGCAGGGAGGACCTACGAGCAGTACTTC. This encodes CSVAAGRTYEQYF.

This clonotype was detected ten times or more. The V and J genes are TRBV10-3 and TRBJ1-1, with D unresolved. V lost 9 bases, J lost 2 bases, and 16 bases lay in between. Germline V CDR1 and CDR2: ENHRY, SYGVKD. This CDR3 contains 14 residues. This CDR3 reads CAMSERAVNTEAFF. CDR3 in DNA: TGTGCCATGTCCGAACGGGCAGTTAACACTGAAGCTTTCTTT.

This clonotype was seen many times. The chain joins TRBV9 to TRBJ1-1; D might be TRBD1 (5 bases). The germline CDR1 and CDR2 sequences are SGDLS and YYNGEE. Trimming pared 0 bases from V and 5 bases from J, leaving 11 bases between. This CDR3 is 14 amino acids long. The CDR3 nucleotides are TGTGCCAGCAGCGTAGGCCCAAGGGGTACTGAAGCTTTCTTT. Protein sequence: CASSVGPRGTEAFF. Combining the CDR3 with reference TRBV9 and TRBJ1-1 gives the whole variable domain DSGVTQTPKHLITATGQRVTLRCSPRSGDLSVYWYQQSLDQGLQFLIQYYNGEERAKGNILERFSAQQFPDLHSELNLSSLELGDSALYFCASSVGPRGTEAFFGQGTRLTVV.

The chain links TRBV6-1 to TRBJ1-2; D gene ambiguous. The CDR3 is 11 amino acids. Trimming took off 7 bases at V and 8 bases at J, with 11 bases between the two ends. Germline CDR1 and CDR2: MNHNS and SASEGT. This chain's CDR3 is CASTYGGGYTF. The DNA of the CDR3 is TGTGCCAGCACCTATGGTGGAGGCTACACCTTC.

This clonotype was detected only a few times. The chain is built from TRBV11-2 and TRBJ2-7; D ambiguous. V shed 3 bases and J shed 6 bases, with 9 bases lying between them. The germline V gene has CDR1 SGHAT and CDR2 FQNNGV. The CDR3 spans 12 residues. CDR3 protein: CASSFSKAEQYF. CDR3 sequence (DNA): TGTGCCAGCAGCTTTTCCAAGGCCGAGCAGTACTTC.

There are many counts of this clonotype. The genes are TRBV4-3 and TRBJ1-1, with a possible D match to TRBD1 (5 bases). V was pared by 3 bases and J by 1 base, with 6 bases between. The CDR3 is made up of 13 amino acids. The V gene's germline CDR1 is LGHNA and CDR2 YSLEER. In DNA, the CDR3 is TGCGCCAGCAGCCATCAGGGGAACACTGAAGCTTTCTTT. Encoded protein: CASSHQGNTEAFF.

In its sample, this clonotype was seen many times. The chain uses TRBV7-8 and TRBJ1-5; D is unclear. The V end was cut by 1 base, the J end by 9 bases, with 4 bases between. CDR3 length: 11 amino acids. Germline loops: CDR1 SGHVS, CDR2 FQNEAQ. CDR3: CASSLEGPQHF. CDR3 in DNA: TGTGCCAGCAGCTTAGAGGGGCCCCAGCATTTT.

This clonotype was seen many times. The V and J genes are TRBV6-5 and TRBJ1-2, with TRBD1 matching 12 bases. The CDR3 sequence is 13 residues long. V shed 5 bases, J shed 7 bases, and the junction held 2 bases outside the gene matches. Germline assignment: CDR1 MNHEY and CDR2 SVGAGI. The CDR3, as DNA: TGTGCCAGCAGTCGGGACAGGGGGCCTGGCTACACCTTC. This gives the protein CASSRDRGPGYTF.

The chain couples TRBV6-4 to TRBJ2-5, with 9 bases fitting TRBD1. There are 14 residues in the CDR3. Looked up from germline, CDR1 is MRHNA and CDR2 is SNTAGT. V trimming: 6 bases; J trimming: 6 bases; junction bases outside the gene matches: 8. CDR3 protein: CASSETGGSKTQYF. The CDR3, as DNA: TGTGCCAGCAGCGAGACAGGGGGATCGAAGACCCAGTACTTC.

This CDR3 reads CASSLFSTMETQYF. The CDR3 DNA follows: TGTGCCAGCAGTTTATTTTCAACAATGGAGACCCAGTACTTC. The chain recombines TRBV12-3 or TRBV12-4 with TRBJ2-5; unclear D gene. The CDR3 covers 14 residues. The V and J ends lost 2 bases and 5 bases respectively, with 12 bases between them.

This clonotype has ten or more counts. The chain uses TRBV6-1 and TRBJ1-1; D perhaps matches TRBD1 (6 bases). The germline gives CDR1 MNHNS, CDR2 SASEGT. The CDR3 is made up of 12 amino acids. The V end was cut by 6 bases, the J end by 5 bases, with 10 bases between. DNA of the CDR3: TGTGCCAGCAGCCACAGGGTTACTGAAGCTTTCTTT. Protein sequence: CASSHRVTEAFF.

This clonotype was seen ten or more times. The rearrangement links TRBV20-1 to TRBJ1-6; 7 nucleotides align to TRBD1. Trimming at V came to 2 bases and at J to 7 bases, leaving 5 bases not matched to a gene. Germline CDR1 is DFQATT and CDR2 is SNEGSKA (reference sequence). The CDR3 length is 14 residues. The CDR3 reads CSARPTGANSPLHF. The CDR3 DNA reads as TGCAGTGCTAGACCCACAGGGGCCAATTCACCCCTCCACTTT.

This clonotype was counted only a few times. This chain joins TRBV12-3 or TRBV12-4 and TRBJ1-1; no definite D call. V lost 7 bases to trimming and J lost 6 bases, with 15 bases between them. The CDR3 is 13 residues long. This CDR3 is CASTPRVTAEAFF. The CDR3 DNA reads TGTGCCAGCACTCCGAGGGTGACGGCTGAAGCTTTCTTT.